Below, one T cell receptor (beta chain) is given with its context. Its antigen is not known. The data belong to a study of cytomegalovirus exposure and HLA in healthy donors. General study results and limits: Sequencing artifact likely explains a cluster of highly shared sequence variants. In a later analysis, the majority of CMV-associated beta chains seemingly showed HLA restriction. The authors later found HLA-associated TCR beta chains more clonally expanded than equally common others.

Trimming took 10 bases from V and 2 from J; bases not matched to a gene: 6. Germline CDR1 is ENHRY and CDR2 is SYGVKD. The CDR3 contains 13 residues. PCR was performed using 60 Vbeta and 13 Jbeta primers. Method: immunoSEQ multiplex PCR; TCRdb's copy keeps in-frame clones and lacks some. The specimen's table records roughly 120,000 clones. This chain connects TRBV10-3 to TRBJ2-7; TRBD1 matches at 9 bases. This clonotype was sampled from a young man in good health and CMV-seronegative. Sequencing was done on a sample of PBMCs. The CDR3 is CATAGTGTYEQYF. The DNA for the CDR3 is TGTGCCACCGCCGGGACAGGGACCTACGAGCAGTACTTC.